Below are 24 T cell receptor beta chains sequenced from a single sample in a study of cytotoxic CD8 clonotypes in ibrutinib-treated CLL. Using immunoSEQ multiplex PCR, the repertoire was profiled, and TCRdb retains in-frame clones only, with some absent. This sample yields approximately 120,000 clones, of which 50% to 65% are seen a single time; about 40% belongs to the top ten. The specimen was PBMCs, collected after 24 months of ibrutinib treatment. These receptors all stem from a human donor with chronic lymphocytic leukemia.

This clone was picked up a small number of times. The V call is TRBV2, the J call TRBJ1-2; D gene uncertain. The V end lost 2 bases, the J end lost 5 bases, and 12 bases lay between the germline ends. CDR1 and CDR2 from the germline V gene are SNHLY and FYNNEI. This CDR3 is built from 14 residues. The CDR3 sequence is CASSERPVGYGYTF. As DNA, the CDR3 is TGTGCCAGCAGTGAAAGGCCCGTCGGATATGGCTACACCTTC. Full variable domain (missing parts from reference TRBV2 and TRBJ1-2): EPEVTQTPSHQVTQMGQEVILRCVPISNHLYFYWYRQILGQKVEFLVSFYNNEISEKSEIFDDQFSVERPDGSNFTLKIRSTKLEDSAMYFCASSERPVGYGYTFGSGTRLTVV.

The chain is built from TRBV10-3 and TRBJ2-7, with D perhaps matching TRBD1 (5 bases). V lost 10 bases, J lost 2 bases, and 15 bases lay in between. CDR3 size: 13 residues. Germline CDR1 reads ENHRY; CDR2 reads SYGVKD. The CDR3 DNA reads as TGTGCCACCCGTGCCGACAGCACCTACGAGCAGTACTTC. Its protein product is CATRADSTYEQYF.

This chain uses TRBV7-2 with TRBJ1-3; D remains ambiguous. This CDR3 spans 15 amino acids. Trimming took 0 bases from V and 0 from J, leaving 6 bases between them. The germline gives CDR1 SGHTA, CDR2 FQGNSA. The CDR3 here is CASSLASSSGNTIYF. CDR3 nucleotide sequence: TGTGCCAGCAGCTTAGCCTCCAGCTCTGGAAACACCATATATTTT.

The gene calls are TRBV15 and TRBJ2-5; D remains unclear. Trimming took off 4 bases at V and 0 bases at J, with 18 bases between the two ends. The CDR3 consists of 17 residues. The germline V gene encodes CDR1 LNHNV and CDR2 YYDKDF (reference sequence). DNA of the CDR3: TGTGCCACCAGCACCAGGACGGCAGGAAAGTACCAAGAGACCCAGTACTTC. Protein sequence: CATSTRTAGKYQETQYF.

This rearrangement joins TRBV18 to TRBJ1-1, with D tentatively TRBD1 (5 bases). CDR1 is KGHSH and CDR2 is LQKENI in the germline V gene. The CDR3 consists of 15 residues. With 4 bases removed from V and 0 bases from J, the gap between germline ends came to 12 bases. CDR3 loop: CASSLSTDMNTEAFF. The DNA for the CDR3 is TGTGCCAGCTCACTCTCGACAGACATGAACACTGAAGCTTTCTTT.

This clone was observed a single time. This chain uses TRBV6-1 with TRBJ2-7, with TRBD1 identical over 8 bases. The CDR3 runs to 14 residues. Germline values: CDR1 MNHNS, CDR2 SASEGT. The V segment lost 4 bases and the J segment 5 bases; nucleotides outside the gene matches: 7. CDR3 coding DNA: TGTGCCAGCAGTGGTAGGACAGGGTACAACGAGCAGTACTTC. This encodes CASSGRTGYNEQYF.

The chain is built from TRBV28 and TRBJ1-3; no clear D. Looked up from germline, CDR1 is MDHEN and CDR2 is SYDVKM. Trimming left V 3 bases short and J 4 bases short, with 4 bases between. The CDR3 totals 12 residues. CDR3 protein: CASSLKGNTIYF. Written as DNA, the CDR3 is TGTGCCAGCAGTTTGAAAGGAAACACCATATATTTT.

This rearrangement joins TRBV2 to TRBJ1-1, with D perhaps matching TRBD1 (5 bases). The V end lost 5 bases, the J end lost 1 base, and 11 bases lay between the germline ends. The CDR3 loop spans 14 amino acids. Germline V gene lookup returns CDR1 SNHLY and CDR2 FYNNEI. The CDR3 reads CASSWGVPNTEAFF. CDR3 nucleotides: TGTGCCAGCAGTTGGGGGGTCCCGAACACTGAAGCTTTCTTT.

The chain has TRBV29-1 and TRBJ2-2; 10 nucleotides line up with TRBD2. With 8 bases clipped from V and 6 bases from J, the junction kept 3 bases outside the gene matches. The CDR3 runs to 12 residues. Germline CDR1 SQVTM, CDR2 ANQGSEA. CDR3 DNA: TGCAGCAGGGGACTAGCGTCCGGGGAGCTGTTTTTT. Translating it yields CSRGLASGELFF.

This rearrangement joins TRBV7-2 to TRBJ2-7; 10 nucleotides agree with TRBD2. The end of the DNA is better explained by TRBJ2-5, so the J call may be wrong. CDR3 length: 14 amino acids. Germline assignment: CDR1 SGHTA and CDR2 FQGNSA. The CDR3: CASSFSGGQETQYF. The CDR3 region has the DNA TGTGCCAGCAGCTTTAGCGGGGGGCAAGAGACCCAGTACTTC.

Notes on this clone: Other DNA sequences in the sample encode the same CDR3. The chain recombines TRBV7-2 with TRBJ1-1; no clear D gene. Germline V gene lookup returns CDR1 SGHTA and CDR2 FQGNSA. Between the trimmed V and J ends, which lost 2 bases and 0 bases, there was a span of 1 base. The CDR3 covers 12 residues. In DNA, the CDR3 is TGTGCCAGCAGCTTACTGAACACTGAAGCTTTCTTT. Protein: CASSLLNTEAFF.

This chain uses TRBV5-1 with TRBJ1-1, with D maybe TRBD1 (6 bases). The germline V gene encodes CDR1 SGHRS and CDR2 YFSETQ. Trimming left V 4 bases short and J 4 bases short, with 14 bases between. This CDR3 has 14 residues. CDR3 sequence reads: CASSQGTPGTEAFF. The CDR3 DNA reads as TGCGCCAGCAGCCAGGGGACGCCGGGCACTGAAGCTTTCTTT.

This clone was recorded only once. The CDR3 spells CASSLVGTNTGELFF. In DNA form, the CDR3 reads TGTGCCAGCAGCTTGGTCGGGACTAATACCGGGGAGCTGTTTTTT. The rearrangement joins TRBV5-4 to TRBJ2-2, with 7 bases lining up with TRBD2. Germline values: CDR1 SGHNT, CDR2 YYREEE (reference sequence). The CDR3 has 15 amino acids. V was clipped by 0 bases and J by 5 bases; unmatched bases: 4.

This clone was found once. V usage is TRBV7-8 and J usage is TRBJ1-1; weak D call: TRBD1 (5 bases). The ends were cut back, 6 bases at V and 1 base at J, with 9 bases in the middle. CDR3 length: 13 amino acids. Germline V gives CDR1 SGHVS, CDR2 FQNEAQ. For the CDR3, the DNA is TGTGCCAGCAGAAAAGGGACGAACACTGAAGCTTTCTTT. This codes for CASRKGTNTEAFF.

The chain couples TRBV28 to TRBJ1-2; the match to TRBD1 covers 9 bases. This CDR3 is 14 amino acids long. V was pared by 6 bases and J by 4 bases, with 6 bases of the junction left unmatched. Germline CDR1 and CDR2: MDHEN and SYDVKM. The DNA for the CDR3 is TGTGCCAGCAGAGTGGGACAGGGACCCTATGGCTACACCTTC. Translating gives CASRVGQGPYGYTF.

This clone was recorded only once. V gene TRBV29-1 combines with J gene TRBJ2-3; 11 bases align to TRBD2. The junction had 3 bases not matched to a gene; V was cut back by 1 base and J by 0 bases. The CDR3 has 16 residues. Germline V lookup: CDR1 SQVTM, CDR2 ANQGSEA. The CDR3 region has the DNA TGCAGCGTTGAAGGTAGCGGGGGGGGTAGCACAGATACGCAGTATTTT. Amino acids: CSVEGSGGGSTDTQYF.

The V and J genes are TRBV14 and TRBJ1-3; maybe TRBD1 (5 bases). V lost 1 base and J 2 bases, leaving 12 bases between the germline ends. CDR1 is SGHDN and CDR2 is FVKESK in the germline V gene. The CDR3 is 16 amino acids. In nucleotides, the CDR3 is TGTGCCAGCAGCCAAGTGGGGCGGGGACCTGGAAACACCATATATTTT. Translating it yields CASSQVGRGPGNTIYF.

The chain joins TRBV29-1 to TRBJ1-2; weak D call: TRBD1 (5 bases). Looked up from germline, CDR1 is SQVTM and CDR2 is ANQGSEA. Trimming removed 6 bases from V and 4 bases from J, with 15 bases in between. This CDR3 region has 13 residues. The CDR3 nucleotides are TGCAGCGTCCCGGGGGAGGGACTCTATGGCTACACCTTC. This gives the protein CSVPGEGLYGYTF.

The chain employs TRBV7-9 and TRBJ2-2, with D perhaps given as TRBD1 or TRBD2 (5 bases each). Trimming pared 5 bases from V and 7 bases from J, leaving 26 bases between. Germline V gene lookup returns CDR1 SEHNR and CDR2 FQNEAQ (reference sequence). The CDR3 has 18 amino acids. CDR3 amino acids: CASSTLAGTAASNGELFF. CDR3 nucleotides: TGTGCCAGCAGCACACTGGCTGGGACCGCGGCTTCGAACGGGGAGCTGTTTTTT. Drawing the rest from reference TRBV7-9 and TRBJ2-2, the complete variable domain is DTGVSQNPRHKITKRGQNVTFRCDPISEHNRLYWYRQTLGQGPEFLTYFQNEAQLEKSRLLSDRFSAERPKGSFSTLEIQRTEQGDSAMYLCASSTLAGTAASNGELFFGEGSRLTVL.

The genes are TRBV6-5 and TRBJ2-1, with 7 positions matching TRBD2. This CDR3 spans 14 amino acids. The junction had 9 bases not matched to a gene; V was cut back by 5 bases and J by 8 bases. Per germline, CDR1 MNHEY and CDR2 SVGAGI. This CDR3 is CASSEAGEVDEQFF. CDR3 DNA sequence: TGTGCCAGCAGTGAGGCGGGGGAGGTCGATGAGCAGTTCTTC.

This clone came up a few times. The rearrangement links TRBV7-6 to TRBJ1-5; D gene ambiguous. Looked up from germline, CDR1 is SGHVS and CDR2 is FNYEAQ. The germline V and J ends were trimmed by 3 bases and 2 bases, with 5 bases remaining between them. CDR3 length: 13 amino acids. This chain's CDR3 is CASSLRGNQPQHF. The CDR3 nucleotides are TGTGCCAGCAGCTTGAGGGGCAATCAGCCCCAGCATTTT.

The V gene is TRBV19, the J gene TRBJ2-3, with TRBD2 matching 9 bases. There are 16 residues in the CDR3. The V and J ends lost 3 bases and 0 bases, in that order; junction bases with no gene match: 4. The germline gives CDR1 LNHDA, CDR2 SQIVND (reference sequence). The DNA for the CDR3 is TGTGCCAGTAGTATCCCTGGACTAGCGAGCACAGATACGCAGTATTTT. Translation: CASSIPGLASTDTQYF.

The chain joins TRBV7-3 to TRBJ2-1; D is unclear. V was cut by 4 bases and J by 9 bases, with 10 bases left in between. This CDR3 comprises 12 residues. Germline V gives CDR1 SGHTA, CDR2 FQGTGA. The CDR3 region has the DNA TGTGCCAGCAGCTCTCGGAATACTGAGCAGTTCTTC. Protein product: CASSSRNTEQFF.

The genes are TRBV27 and TRBJ2-7; D unresolved. The CDR3 extends over 12 amino acids. Between the trimmed V and J ends, which lost 6 bases and 4 bases, there was a span of 10 bases. Germline loops: CDR1 MNHEY, CDR2 SMNVEV (reference sequence). In DNA, the CDR3 is TGTGCCAGCAGCGCGGACCCGTACGAGCAGTACTTC. Translated, it gives CASSADPYEQYF.